Listed here are 17 T cell receptor beta chains from one sample, sequenced in a study of cytomegalovirus exposure and HLA in healthy donors. The PCR made use of 60 Vbeta and 13 Jbeta primers. Sequencing was performed with immunoSEQ multiplex PCR; in TCRdb, only in-frame clones are kept and a portion is missing. The data show hundreds of thousands of clones, 82% seen once. The sample was PBMCs. The receptors here all came from a man between 40 and 49 years old in good health and CMV-seropositive.

The chain links TRBV7-9 to TRBJ1-4, with 7 bases matching TRBD1. V gave up 1 base and J gave up 2 bases; unmatched junction bases: 4. The CDR3 runs 16 residues. Looked up from germline, CDR1 is SEHNR and CDR2 is FQNEAQ (reference sequence). For the CDR3, the DNA is TGTGCCAGCAGCTTAGGCCCAGGGGGGACTAATGAAAAACTGTTTTTT. Translated: CASSLGPGGTNEKLFF.

This clone was recorded only once. The V gene is TRBV7-8, the J gene TRBJ2-7, with 7 bases that match TRBD2. V lost 0 bases, J lost 5 bases, and 13 bases stayed unmatched. The V gene's germline CDR1 is SGHVS and CDR2 FQNEAQ. The CDR3 length is 17 residues. CDR3 sequence: CASSLALTSYPYDEQYV. The CDR3 nucleotides read TGTGCCAGCAGCTTAGCGTTGACTAGCTATCCGTACGACGAGCAGTACGTC.

This sequence joins TRBV6-5 and TRBJ1-1, with D perhaps matching TRBD1 (5 bases). The CDR3 spans 14 residues. The germline V gene has CDR1 MNHEY and CDR2 SVGAGI. Trimming pared 0 bases from V and 7 bases from J, leaving 12 bases between. The DNA for the CDR3 is TGTGCCAGCAGTTACTCTTACAGGCCCAGTGAAGCTTTCTTT. Encoded protein: CASSYSYRPSEAFF.

As concerns this clone: At the DNA level, this CDR3 is encoded by other sequences in the same sample as well. V is TRBV6-1 and J is TRBJ1-5, with a possible D match to TRBD1 (5 bases). Germline V gene lookup returns CDR1 MNHNS and CDR2 SASEGT. With 4 bases removed from V and 7 bases from J, the gap between germline ends came to 11 bases. The CDR3 extends over 13 amino acids. The chain's CDR3 is CASSGRGGQPQHF. As DNA, the CDR3 is TGTGCCAGCAGTGGGAGGGGCGGGCAGCCCCAGCATTTT.

The chain has TRBV21-1 and TRBJ1-1. TRBV21-1 is shown as a pseudogene. CDR3 length equals 15 residues. In DNA form, the CDR3 reads TGTGCCAGCAGCAAAGTTGTGCGAGAGAACACTGAAGCTTTCTTT. It encodes CASSKVVRENTEAFF.

This chain links TRBV7-2 with TRBJ2-7; D uncertain. Per germline, CDR1 SGHTA and CDR2 FQGNSA. CDR3 length equals 13 residues. V was shortened by 3 bases and J by 6 bases, with 12 bases between the two germline ends. The CDR3 loop is CASSFRTVGEQYF. The DNA of the CDR3 is TGTGCCAGCAGCTTCAGAACAGTGGGCGAGCAGTACTTC.

The chain links TRBV27 to TRBJ1-1; 7 positions match TRBD1. In germline, CDR1 is MNHEY, CDR2 SMNVEV (reference sequence). J gave up 0 bases and V 4 bases, and 2 bases lay outside the gene matches. The CDR3 length is 14 residues. The CDR3 DNA follows: TGTGCCAGCAGTTCCGACAGGGTGAACACTGAAGCTTTCTTT. Translation gives CASSSDRVNTEAFF.

V usage is TRBV7-9 and J usage is TRBJ2-5; 11 bases agree with TRBD1. The end of the DNA aligns better with TRBJ2-7, so the J call may be wrong. The CDR3 has 15 residues. The germline V gene encodes CDR1 SEHNR and CDR2 FQNEAQ (reference sequence). As DNA, the CDR3 is TGTGCCAGCAGCTATCCGGGACAGGGGGTCCACGAGCAGTACTTC. Amino acids: CASSYPGQGVHEQYF.

This chain joins TRBV21-1 and TRBJ1-1; the table's D gene call, TRBD1, was not cross checked with the DNA. TRBV21-1 is a recognized pseudogene. This CDR3 has 14 amino acids. The CDR3 protein is CASTPEGADTEAFF. CDR3 bases: TGTGCCAGCACCCCCGAGGGGGCAGACACTGAAGCTTTCTTT.

J is TRBJ2-1 and V is TRBV9; 15 bases fit TRBD2. V was clipped by 4 bases and J by 3 bases; unmatched bases: 14. Looked up from germline, CDR1 is SGDLS and CDR2 is YYNGEE. This CDR3 spans 20 amino acids. CDR3 bases: TGTGCCAGCAGCTCAAGCGGGGGGACTAGCGGGAGGCAGGTCTACAATGAGCAGTTCTTC. Amino acids: CASSSSGGTSGRQVYNEQFF.

This clone was counted only a few times. At the DNA level, this CDR3 is encoded by other sequences in the same sample as well. This chain joins TRBV6-5 and TRBJ1-1; D remains unclear. Between the trimmed V and J ends, which lost 6 bases and 1 base, there was a span of 15 bases. The CDR3 consists of 15 residues. Germline loops: CDR1 MNHEY, CDR2 SVGAGI. CDR3 residues: CASSPSFVPNTEAFF. CDR3 coding DNA: TGTGCCAGCAGCCCCAGTTTTGTCCCGAACACTGAAGCTTTCTTT.

V and J are TRBV5-1 and TRBJ2-7, with 9 bases identical to TRBD1. The V and J ends lost 4 bases and 4 bases, in that order; junction bases with no gene match: 9. CDR1 is SGHRS, CDR2 YFSETQ, per germline. The CDR3 extends over 15 amino acids. CDR3 loop: CASSLPTGGRYEQYF. The CDR3 nucleotides read TGCGCCAGCAGCCTACCCACAGGGGGCAGGTACGAGCAGTACTTC.

This clone turned up a few times. The chain employs TRBV11-2 and TRBJ2-5, with 8 bases matching TRBD2. Unmatched junction bases numbered 9, after V lost 5 bases and J lost 1 base. The CDR3 is made up of 16 amino acids. Germline lookup yields CDR1 SGHAT and CDR2 FQNNGV. Written as DNA, the CDR3 is TGTGCCAGCAGCCTCGGGGTTAGCGGGGTCCAAGAGACCCAGTACTTC. It translates to CASSLGVSGVQETQYF.

J is TRBJ2-3 and V is TRBV13; 13 bases are a match to TRBD2. The germline V gene has CDR1 PRHDT and CDR2 FYEKMQ (reference sequence). The CDR3 is 17 residues long. The junction had 10 bases not matched to a gene; V was cut back by 5 bases and J by 5 bases. The CDR3 spells CASSGPTSGRAQDTQYF. The CDR3 DNA reads as TGTGCCAGCAGCGGACCTACTAGCGGGAGGGCCCAAGATACGCAGTATTTT.

The rearrangement links TRBV13 to TRBJ2-7; D unclear. This CDR3 comprises 10 residues. The V end lost 4 bases, the J end lost 7 bases, and 5 bases lay between the germline ends. Germline V gene lookup returns CDR1 PRHDT and CDR2 FYEKMQ (reference sequence). The CDR3 sequence: CASSSVEQYF. The CDR3 coding sequence is TGTGCCAGCAGCTCGGTGGAGCAGTACTTC.

This clone was picked up one time. The rearrangement uses TRBV18 and TRBJ2-3; 9 bases align to TRBD1. Germline CDR1 KGHSH, CDR2 LQKENI. The CDR3 is made up of 13 amino acids. V lost 4 bases to trimming and J lost 10 bases; unmatched junction nucleotides: 6. CDR3 DNA sequence: TGTGCCAGCTCACAAGGGACAGGGAGTTCGCAGTATTTT. Its translation is CASSQGTGSSQYF.

The rearrangement joins TRBV7-9 to TRBJ2-1, with unresolved D. Germline CDR1 reads SEHNR; CDR2 reads FQNEAQ (reference sequence). This CDR3 contains 14 residues. Between the trimmed V and J ends, which lost 1 base and 7 bases, there was a span of 11 bases. CDR3 DNA: TGTGCCAGCAGCTTAGTAGACTTCCAGAATGAGCAGTTCTTC. Encoded protein: CASSLVDFQNEQFF. The complete variable domain, with remaining parts taken from reference TRBV7-9 and TRBJ2-1, reads DTGVSQNPRHKITKRGQNVTFRCDPISEHNRLYWYRQTLGQGPEFLTYFQNEAQLEKSRLLSDRFSAERPKGSFSTLEIQRTEQGDSAMYLCASSLVDFQNEQFFGPGTRLTVL.